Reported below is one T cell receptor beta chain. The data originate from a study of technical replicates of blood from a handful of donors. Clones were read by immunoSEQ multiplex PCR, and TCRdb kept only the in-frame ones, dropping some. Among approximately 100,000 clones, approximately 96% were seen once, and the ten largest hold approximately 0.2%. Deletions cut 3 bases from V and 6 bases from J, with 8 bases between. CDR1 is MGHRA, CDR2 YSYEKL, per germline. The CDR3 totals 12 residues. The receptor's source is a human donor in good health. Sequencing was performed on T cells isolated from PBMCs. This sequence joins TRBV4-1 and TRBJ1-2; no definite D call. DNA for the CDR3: TGCGCCAGCAGCCAGCGCGGAGATGGCTACACCTTC. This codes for CASSQRGDGYTF.